The rows below give T cell receptor beta chains drawn from one sample of a study of T-cell reconstitution after alpha-beta-depleted transplantation in children. TCRdb processed the PCR reads anew with MiXCR; each CDR3 protein has one entry. The sample consists of 550,000 to 800,000 distinct CDR3 sequences, around 13% of them appearing once. This specimen was PBMCs, taken before TCRalphabeta/CD19-depleted stem cell transplant. The receptors were gathered from a girl aged 2-9 years with congenital amegakaryocytic thrombocytopenia, due to receive a stem cell transplant. CDR3s include the opening cysteine and the closing phenylalanine or tryptophan. The D gene is left open where the match is weak. Size is stated for part of the rows, as once, few or many counts, or as a class when the clone is expanded.

V gene: TRBV5-1; J gene: TRBJ2-2; clone size: many; D gene: TRBD2; CDR3 protein: CASSLVASGTGELFF; CDR3 DNA: TGCGCCAGCAGCTTGGTGGCTAGCGGGACCGGGGAGCTGTTTTTT
V gene: TRBV27; J gene: TRBJ2-7; clone size: many; D gene: TRBD2; CDR3 protein: CASSLLTSGHQTYEQYF; CDR3 DNA: TGTGCCAGCAGTTTATTGACTAGCGGGCACCAAACCTACGAGCAGTACTTC
V gene: TRBV5-1; J gene: TRBJ2-2; clone size: .; D gene: .; CDR3 protein: CASSVDKNTGELFF; CDR3 DNA: TGCGCCAGCAGCGTGGACAAAAACACCGGGGAGCTGTTTTTT
V gene: TRBV5-1; J gene: TRBJ2-5; clone size: few; D gene: .; CDR3 protein: CASSLAGTRGETQYF; CDR3 DNA: TGCGCCAGCAGCTTGGCAGGGACACGGGGAGAGACCCAGTACTTC
V gene: TRBV20-1; J gene: TRBJ2-7; clone size: many; D gene: .; CDR3 protein: CSAGPRGTTHYEQYF; CDR3 DNA: TGCAGTGCTGGTCCCCGAGGGACCACCCACTACGAGCAGTACTTC
V gene: TRBV25-1; J gene: TRBJ2-6; clone size: .; D gene: .; CDR3 protein: CASSEYYSGAGANVLTF; CDR3 DNA: TGTGCCAGCAGTGAATACTACTCCGGTGCTGGGGCCAACGTCCTGACTTTC
V gene: TRBV7-9; J gene: TRBJ2-7; clone size: many; D gene: .; CDR3 protein: CASSLGGSAYEQYF; CDR3 DNA: TGTGCCAGCAGTTTAGGCGGCAGCGCCTACGAGCAGTACTTC
V gene: TRBV29-1; J gene: TRBJ2-1; clone size: many; D gene: .; CDR3 protein: CSVRTGVGGEQFF; CDR3 DNA: TGCAGCGTCCGGACGGGAGTGGGCGGTGAGCAGTTCTTC
V gene: TRBV12-3/TRBV12-4; J gene: TRBJ2-3; clone size: many; D gene: .; CDR3 protein: CASSSALEDTQYF; CDR3 DNA: TGTGCCAGCAGTTCCGCCTTGGAGGATACGCAGTATTTT
V gene: TRBV20-1; J gene: TRBJ1-5; clone size: many; D gene: .; CDR3 protein: CSARVGSNQPQHF; CDR3 DNA: TGCAGTGCTAGAGTAGGGAGCAATCAGCCCCAGCATTTT
V gene: TRBV29-1; J gene: TRBJ2-1; clone size: few; D gene: TRBD1; CDR3 protein: CSVETTTGTGEGNEQFF; CDR3 DNA: TGCAGCGTCGAAACTACTACCGGGACAGGGGAGGGGAATGAGCAGTTCTTC
V gene: TRBV20-1; J gene: TRBJ1-5; clone size: few; D gene: TRBD1; CDR3 protein: CSAQQAGGAGNQPQHF; CDR3 DNA: TGCAGTGCTCAACAGGCAGGGGGAGCGGGCAATCAGCCCCAGCATTTT
V gene: TRBV20-1; J gene: TRBJ2-7; clone size: many; D gene: .; CDR3 protein: CSARFTPDSYEQYF; CDR3 DNA: TGCAGTGCTAGATTTACGCCTGACTCCTACGAGCAGTACTTC
V gene: TRBV29-1; J gene: TRBJ2-1; clone size: .; D gene: TRBD1; CDR3 protein: CSAESGTGGNEQFF; CDR3 DNA: TGCAGCGCCGAAAGTGGGACAGGGGGCAATGAGCAGTTCTTC
V gene: TRBV29-1; J gene: TRBJ2-5; clone size: .; D gene: .; CDR3 protein: CSVSVEQETQYF; CDR3 DNA: TGCAGCGTGTCGGTGGAGCAAGAGACCCAGTACTTC
V gene: TRBV12-3/TRBV12-4; J gene: TRBJ2-1; clone size: few; D gene: TRBD1; CDR3 protein: CASSFRVGQGSYNEQFF; CDR3 DNA: TGTGCCAGCAGTTTTAGGGTCGGACAGGGCTCCTACAATGAGCAGTTCTTC
V gene: TRBV6-5; J gene: TRBJ2-5; clone size: .; D gene: .; CDR3 protein: CASSYSNRWTAQETQYF; CDR3 DNA: TGTGCCAGCAGTTACTCGAATCGCTGGACAGCTCAAGAGACCCAGTACTTC
V gene: TRBV7-8; J gene: TRBJ2-7; clone size: many; D gene: .; CDR3 protein: CASSSPRYEQYF; CDR3 DNA: TGTGCCAGCAGCTCCCCCCGGTACGAGCAGTACTTC
V gene: TRBV10-3; J gene: TRBJ2-7; clone size: .; D gene: .; CDR3 protein: CAISDSVGGRGSYEQYF; CDR3 DNA: TGTGCCATCAGTGATTCAGTAGGGGGGAGAGGGTCCTACGAGCAGTACTTC
V gene: TRBV12-3/TRBV12-4; J gene: TRBJ1-3; clone size: many; D gene: TRBD1; CDR3 protein: CASSRQGGNTIYF; CDR3 DNA: TGTGCCAGCAGTAGACAGGGAGGAAACACCATATATTTT
V gene: TRBV5-1; J gene: TRBJ1-1; clone size: many; D gene: .; CDR3 protein: CASSLRRAGSEAFF; CDR3 DNA: TGCGCCAGCAGCTTGAGGCGGGCGGGAAGTGAAGCTTTCTTT
V gene: TRBV29-1; J gene: TRBJ2-5; clone size: many; D gene: TRBD1; CDR3 protein: CSVVLEGTGDFVETQYF; CDR3 DNA: TGCAGCGTTGTGTTAGAAGGGACAGGGGATTTCGTAGAGACCCAGTACTTC
V gene: TRBV5-1; J gene: TRBJ1-1; clone size: many; D gene: .; CDR3 protein: CASSLGRVAFF; CDR3 DNA: TGCGCCAGCAGCTTGGGCAGGGTAGCTTTCTTT
V gene: TRBV29-1; J gene: TRBJ1-4; clone size: many; D gene: .; CDR3 protein: CSVRPPKLFF; CDR3 DNA: TGCAGCGTTCGGCCCCCTAAACTGTTTTTT
V gene: TRBV14; J gene: TRBJ2-3; clone size: .; D gene: .; CDR3 protein: CASSQAGARDTQYF; CDR3 DNA: TGTGCCAGCAGCCAAGCGGGGGCGCGAGATACGCAGTATTTT
V gene: TRBV20-1; J gene: TRBJ2-1; clone size: many; D gene: TRBD2; CDR3 protein: CSARDLASGMSSYNEQFF; CDR3 DNA: TGCAGTGCTAGAGATCTGGCTAGCGGGATGAGCTCCTACAATGAGCAGTTCTTC
V gene: TRBV12-5; J gene: TRBJ2-1; clone size: .; D gene: .; CDR3 protein: CASGLVFRESYSGEQFF; CDR3 DNA: TGTGCTAGTGGTTTGGTCTTTCGGGAATCGTATAGTGGTGAGCAGTTCTTC
V gene: TRBV28; J gene: TRBJ2-1; clone size: many; D gene: TRBD2; CDR3 protein: CASSFWLAGNNEQFF; CDR3 DNA: TGTGCCAGCAGTTTTTGGCTAGCGGGGAACAATGAGCAGTTCTTC
V gene: TRBV29-1; J gene: TRBJ2-2; clone size: .; D gene: .; CDR3 protein: CSVGREDTGELFF; CDR3 DNA: TGCAGCGTGGGACGGGAAGACACCGGGGAGCTGTTTTTT
V gene: TRBV3-1; J gene: TRBJ1-1; clone size: .; D gene: .; CDR3 protein: CASSQGRGSTEAFF; CDR3 DNA: TGTGCCAGCAGCCAAGGACGAGGGAGCACTGAAGCTTTCTTT
V gene: TRBV20-1; J gene: TRBJ2-1; clone size: few; D gene: TRBD2; CDR3 protein: CSAKLAGGSLRNEQFF; CDR3 DNA: TGCAGTGCCAAACTAGCGGGAGGGAGCCTACGTAATGAGCAGTTCTTC